This passage covers 14 T cell receptor beta chains from one sample sequenced in a study of CD8 T cell repertoires and HIV-1 epitope variants. Some clones are missing from TCRdb's copy, which holds only in-frame ones; the method was immunoSEQ multiplex PCR. The data hold about 5,500 clones, with 65% to 75% observed a single time. Their antigen targets remain unknown. The material sequenced was cultured CD8+ T cells derived from PBMCs. The receptors stem from a male donor with HIV.

V and J are TRBV6-5 and TRBJ1-1, with TRBD1 matching over 10 bases. Germline V CDR1 and CDR2: MNHEY, SVGAGI. J lost 6 bases, V lost 0 bases, and 4 bases had no gene match. The CDR3 spans 15 residues. The CDR3 coding sequence is TGTGCCAGCAGTTACTCGACAGGGGGCAACGCTGAAGCTTTCTTT. This gives the protein CASSYSTGGNAEAFF.

Worth noting for this clone: This sample includes further DNA sequences coding for the same CDR3. The CDR3 DNA is TGTGCCAGCAGTGAAGCGCGGAACACTGAAGCTTTCTTT. Translating gives CASSEARNTEAFF. The chain recombines TRBV6-1 with TRBJ1-1; D not certain. V shed 0 bases and J shed 1 base, with 3 bases lying between them. The CDR3 consists of 13 residues. The germline V gene has CDR1 MNHNS and CDR2 SASEGT.

Only one count was recorded for this clone. The chain recombines TRBV29-1 with TRBJ1-2; D is unclear. The V gene's germline CDR1 is SQVTM and CDR2 ANQGSEA. Trimming took 6 bases from V and 4 from J, leaving 9 bases between them. This CDR3 region has 11 residues. CDR3 DNA: TGCAGCGTGTTTGGAGGCTATGGCTACACCTTC. It is translated as CSVFGGYGYTF.

The chain carries TRBV19 and TRBJ2-2; 9 bases are shared with TRBD1. The CDR3 loop spans 13 amino acids. CDR1 and CDR2 from the germline V gene are LNHDA and SQIVND (reference sequence). V gave up 5 bases and J gave up 11 bases; unmatched junction bases: 6. CDR3 nucleotide sequence: TGTGCCAGTAGTTCCTCGGACAGGGGTGAGCTGTTTTTT. Translated, it gives CASSSSDRGELFF.

By share of the sample, this clone is large. The gene calls are TRBV7-2 and TRBJ2-1; the D is unclear. The germline V and J ends were trimmed by 1 base and 9 bases, with 10 bases remaining between them. Germline lookup yields CDR1 SGHTA and CDR2 FQGNSA. The CDR3 is made up of 13 amino acids. This chain's CDR3 is CASSLDGASEQFF. DNA for the CDR3: TGTGCCAGCAGCTTAGACGGTGCCAGTGAGCAGTTCTTC.

The chain carries TRBV10-3 and TRBJ2-7; 8 bases map to TRBD1. V lost 7 bases and J lost 3; bases outside the gene matches: 5. Per the germline V gene, CDR1 is ENHRY and CDR2 is SYGVKD. The CDR3 is made up of 13 amino acids. The CDR3 sequence: CAINSGQGYEQYF. The DNA of the CDR3 is TGTGCCATCAATTCCGGACAGGGCTACGAGCAGTACTTC.

This clone appeared a few times. The genes are TRBV7-9 and TRBJ2-7, with TRBD1 identical over 11 bases. Germline V gives CDR1 SEHNR, CDR2 FQNEAQ (reference sequence). The CDR3 is made up of 17 amino acids. Unmatched junction bases numbered 11, after V lost 0 bases and J lost 7 bases. The CDR3 reads CASSLAGLGQGAYEQYF. The CDR3 DNA is TGTGCCAGCAGCTTAGCAGGACTAGGACAGGGGGCTTATGAGCAGTACTTC.

This clone is deemed medium-sized. The chain carries TRBV7-2 and TRBJ1-5; no firm D call. Trimming shortened V by 4 bases and J by 0 bases, and 10 bases separated the two germline ends. The germline V gene encodes CDR1 SGHTA and CDR2 FQGNSA. The CDR3 is 15 residues long. The CDR3 sequence is CASSSEGYSNQPQHF. In nucleotides, the CDR3 is TGTGCCAGCAGCTCGGAGGGCTATAGCAATCAGCCCCAGCATTTT.

The CDR3 sequence is CASSYSDSSVTEAFF. The CDR3, as DNA: TGTGCCAGCAGTTACTCGGACAGTTCGGTCACTGAAGCTTTCTTT. This sequence joins TRBV6-5 and TRBJ1-1, with D perhaps TRBD1 (6 bases). The germline gives CDR1 MNHEY, CDR2 SVGAGI. CDR3 length: 15 amino acids. Trimming cost V 0 bases and J 4 bases, with 12 bases left between them.

The chain has TRBV28 and TRBJ2-7; TRBD2 agrees at 11 bases. Germline loops: CDR1 MDHEN, CDR2 SYDVKM. CDR3 size: 15 residues. The ends lost 7 bases at V and 2 bases at J; junction bases unmatched: 7. CDR3 bases: TGTGCCAGCACCGAAGGACTAGCGGGTACCTACGAGCAGTACTTC. Encoded protein: CASTEGLAGTYEQYF.

The chain has TRBV19 and TRBJ1-1; D is perhaps TRBD1 (6 bases). Germline values: CDR1 LNHDA, CDR2 SQIVND (reference sequence). The CDR3 extends over 17 amino acids. V dropped 0 bases and J dropped 0 bases, with 14 bases sitting between them. The CDR3 spells CASSIDVTGTMNTEAFF. The CDR3 coding sequence is TGTGCCAGTAGTATAGACGTTACCGGGACAATGAACACTGAAGCTTTCTTT.

The V call is TRBV28, the J call TRBJ1-5, with D unresolved. Trimming stripped 3 bases from V and 0 bases from J, with 3 bases between. CDR3 length equals 13 residues. The V gene's germline CDR1 is MDHEN and CDR2 SYDVKM. This CDR3 is CASSFSSNQPQHF. CDR3 in DNA: TGTGCCAGCAGTTTTAGTAGCAATCAGCCCCAGCATTTT.

The rearrangement links TRBV11-2 to TRBJ2-7; possibly TRBD1 for D (6 bases). Germline loops: CDR1 SGHAT, CDR2 FQNNGV. Trimming pared 4 bases from V and 1 base from J, leaving 11 bases between. The CDR3 has 14 residues. CDR3 coding DNA: TGTGCCAGCAGCTCCTCACAGGGATCCTACGAGCAGTACTTC. Its translation is CASSSSQGSYEQYF.

V usage is TRBV9 and J usage is TRBJ2-2, with a possible D match to TRBD2 (6 bases). V was cut by 5 bases and J by 3 bases, with 17 bases left in between. The CDR3 totals 16 residues. Germline lookup yields CDR1 SGDLS and CDR2 YYNGEE. The chain's CDR3 is CASSHSMEGYTGELFF. In DNA, the CDR3 is TGTGCCAGCAGTCATTCGATGGAGGGATACACCGGGGAGCTGTTTTTT.